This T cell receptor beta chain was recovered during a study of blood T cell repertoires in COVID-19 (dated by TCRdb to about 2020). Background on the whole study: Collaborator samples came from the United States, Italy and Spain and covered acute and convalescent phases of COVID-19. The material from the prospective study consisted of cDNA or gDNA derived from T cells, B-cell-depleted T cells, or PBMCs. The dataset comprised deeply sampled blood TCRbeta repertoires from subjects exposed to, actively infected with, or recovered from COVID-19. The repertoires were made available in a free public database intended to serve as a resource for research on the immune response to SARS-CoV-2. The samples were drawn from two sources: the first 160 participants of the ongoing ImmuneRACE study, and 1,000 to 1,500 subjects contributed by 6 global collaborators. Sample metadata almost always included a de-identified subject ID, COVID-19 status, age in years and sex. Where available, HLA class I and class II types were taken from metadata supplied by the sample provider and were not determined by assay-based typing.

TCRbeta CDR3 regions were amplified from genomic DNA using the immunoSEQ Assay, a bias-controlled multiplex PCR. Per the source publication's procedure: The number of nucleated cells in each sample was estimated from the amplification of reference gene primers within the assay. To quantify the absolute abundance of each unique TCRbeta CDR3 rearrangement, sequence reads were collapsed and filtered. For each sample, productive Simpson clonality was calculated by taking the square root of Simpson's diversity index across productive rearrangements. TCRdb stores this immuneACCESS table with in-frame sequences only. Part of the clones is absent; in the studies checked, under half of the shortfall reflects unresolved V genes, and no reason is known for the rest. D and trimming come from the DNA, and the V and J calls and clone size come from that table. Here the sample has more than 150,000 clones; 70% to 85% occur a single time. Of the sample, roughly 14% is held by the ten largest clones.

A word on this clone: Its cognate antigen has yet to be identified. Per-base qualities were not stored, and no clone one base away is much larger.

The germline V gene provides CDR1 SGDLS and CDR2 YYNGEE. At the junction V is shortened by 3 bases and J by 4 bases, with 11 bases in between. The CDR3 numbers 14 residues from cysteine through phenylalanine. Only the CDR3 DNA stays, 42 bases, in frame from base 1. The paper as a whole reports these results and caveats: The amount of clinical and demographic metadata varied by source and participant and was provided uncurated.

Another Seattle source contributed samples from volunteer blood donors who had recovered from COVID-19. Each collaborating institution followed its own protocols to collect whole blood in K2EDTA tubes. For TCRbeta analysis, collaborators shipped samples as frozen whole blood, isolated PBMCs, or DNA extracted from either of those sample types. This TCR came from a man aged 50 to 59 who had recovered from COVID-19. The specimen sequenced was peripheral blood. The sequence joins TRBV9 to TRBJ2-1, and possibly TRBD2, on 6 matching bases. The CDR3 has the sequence CASSGRGLYNEQFF. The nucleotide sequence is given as TGTGCCAGCAGCGGGAGGGGACTGTACAATGAGCAGTTCTTC.